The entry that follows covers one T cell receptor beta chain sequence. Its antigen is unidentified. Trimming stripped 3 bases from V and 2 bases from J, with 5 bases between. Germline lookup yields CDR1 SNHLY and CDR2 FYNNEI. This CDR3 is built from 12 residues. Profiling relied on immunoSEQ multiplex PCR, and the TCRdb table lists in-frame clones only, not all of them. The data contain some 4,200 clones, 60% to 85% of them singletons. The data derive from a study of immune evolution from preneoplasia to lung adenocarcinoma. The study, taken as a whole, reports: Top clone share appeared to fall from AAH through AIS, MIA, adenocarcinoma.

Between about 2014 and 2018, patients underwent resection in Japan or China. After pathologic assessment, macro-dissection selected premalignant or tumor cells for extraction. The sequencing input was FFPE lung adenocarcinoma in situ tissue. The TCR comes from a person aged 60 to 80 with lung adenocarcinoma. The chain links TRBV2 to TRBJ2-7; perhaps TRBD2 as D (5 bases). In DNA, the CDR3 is TGTGCCAGCAGTGACGGGGCCTACGAGCAGTACTTC. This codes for CASSDGAYEQYF.